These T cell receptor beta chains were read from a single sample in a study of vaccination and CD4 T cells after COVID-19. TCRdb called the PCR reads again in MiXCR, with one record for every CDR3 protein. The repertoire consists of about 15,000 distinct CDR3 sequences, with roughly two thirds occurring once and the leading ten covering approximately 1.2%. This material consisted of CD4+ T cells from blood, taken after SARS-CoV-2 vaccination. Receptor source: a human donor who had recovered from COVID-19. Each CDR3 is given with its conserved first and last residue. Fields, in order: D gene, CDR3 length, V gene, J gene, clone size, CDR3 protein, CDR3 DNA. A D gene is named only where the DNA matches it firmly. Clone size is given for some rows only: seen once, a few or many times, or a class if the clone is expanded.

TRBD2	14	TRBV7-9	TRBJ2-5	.	CASSLLAGEETQYF	TGTGCCAGCAGCTTACTAGCGGGGGAAGAGACCCAGTACTTC
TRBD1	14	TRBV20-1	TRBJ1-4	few	CSASMTGGLEKLFF	TGCAGTGCTAGTATGACAGGGGGTCTTGAAAAACTGTTTTTT
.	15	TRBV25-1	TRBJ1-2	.	CASSAAGPLDYGYTF	TGTGCCAGCAGTGCCGCTGGACCCCTCGACTATGGCTACACCTTC
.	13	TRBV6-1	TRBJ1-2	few	CASSSPYGDGYTF	TGTGCCAGCAGCTCGCCGTACGGGGACGGCTACACCTTC
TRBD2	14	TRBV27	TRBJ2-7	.	CASARTSGSYEQYF	TGTGCCAGCGCCCGGACTAGCGGATCCTACGAGCAGTACTTC
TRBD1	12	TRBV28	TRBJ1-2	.	CASRDRVDGYTF	TGTGCCAGCAGGGACAGGGTGGATGGCTACACCTTC
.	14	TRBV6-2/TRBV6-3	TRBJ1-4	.	CASTGRDRYEKLFF	TGTGCCAGCACCGGTCGGGACCGTTACGAAAAACTGTTTTTT
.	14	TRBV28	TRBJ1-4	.	CASKMDSATGELFF	TGTGCCAGCAAGATGGACAGCGCTACCGGTGAACTGTTTTTT
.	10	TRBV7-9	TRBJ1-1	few	CASSPTEAFF	TGTGCCAGCAGTCCTACTGAAGCTTTCTTT
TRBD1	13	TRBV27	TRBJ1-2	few	CASSRQGLYGYTF	TGTGCCAGCAGCCGACAGGGCCTCTATGGCTACACCTTC
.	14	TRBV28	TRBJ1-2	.	CASSLGRRNYGYTF	TGTGCCAGCAGTTTGGGGCGGCGCAACTATGGCTACACCTTC
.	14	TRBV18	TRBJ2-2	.	CASSPDPNTGELFF	TGTGCCAGCTCTCCCGACCCGAACACCGGGGAGCTGTTTTTT
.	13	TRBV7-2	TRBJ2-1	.	CASSLDRDNEQFF	TGTGCCAGCAGCTTAGACCGAGACAATGAGCAGTTCTTC
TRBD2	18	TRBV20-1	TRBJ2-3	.	CSARYGTAASGITDTQYF	TGCAGTGCTAGATACGGGACCGCGGCTAGCGGGATCACAGATACGCAGTATTTT
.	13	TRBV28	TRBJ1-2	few	CASSFTGPYGYTF	TGTGCCAGCAGTTTCACAGGGCCCTATGGCTACACCTTC
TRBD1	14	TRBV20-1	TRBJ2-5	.	CSATRQGRGETQYF	TGCAGTGCTACCCGACAGGGTAGGGGGGAGACCCAGTACTTC
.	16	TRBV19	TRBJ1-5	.	CASSSAASVWDQPQHF	TGTGCCAGTAGTTCTGCGGCAAGCGTATGGGATCAGCCCCAGCATTTT
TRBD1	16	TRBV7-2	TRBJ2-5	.	CASSPEGTVGGETQYF	TGTGCCAGCAGCCCAGAGGGGACAGTAGGGGGAGAGACCCAGTACTTC
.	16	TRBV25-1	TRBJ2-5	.	CASSERAPGPVETQYF	TGTGCCAGCAGTGAAAGGGCTCCGGGCCCGGTGGAGACCCAGTACTTC
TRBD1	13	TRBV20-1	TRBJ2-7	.	CSASGTGDYEQYF	TGCAGTGCTTCCGGGACAGGGGACTACGAGCAGTACTTC
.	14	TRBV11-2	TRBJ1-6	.	CASSLQLINSPLHF	TGTGCCAGCAGCTTACAACTGATCAATTCACCCCTCCACTTT
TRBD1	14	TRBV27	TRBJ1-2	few	CASRLGQANGGYTF	TGTGCCAGCCGACTCGGACAGGCAAACGGTGGCTACACCTTC
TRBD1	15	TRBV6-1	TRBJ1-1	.	CASRWTGGQNTEAFF	TGTGCCAGCAGGTGGACAGGGGGCCAGAACACTGAAGCTTTCTTT
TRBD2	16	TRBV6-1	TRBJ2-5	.	CASSERVGGRAETQYF	TGTGCCAGCAGTGAAAGGGTAGGCGGGAGGGCCGAGACCCAGTACTTC
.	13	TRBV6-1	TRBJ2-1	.	CASSLDFPNEQFF	TGTGCCAGCAGTCTCGACTTTCCCAATGAGCAGTTCTTC
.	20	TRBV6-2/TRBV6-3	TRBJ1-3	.	CASSYRPRRGLLVEGNTIYF	TGTGCCAGCAGTTACCGCCCCCGCAGGGGACTACTGGTTGAAGGAAACACCATATATTTT
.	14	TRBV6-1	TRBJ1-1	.	CASSPPGGGVEAFF	TGTGCCAGCAGTCCCCCCGGCGGGGGCGTTGAAGCTTTCTTT